This T cell receptor (beta chain) was captured in a study of CD8+ T cells in alopecia areata. Isolated RNA was reverse transcribed into cDNA used as the sequencing template. Clones were sequenced by immunoSEQ multiplex PCR, and TCRdb holds only the in-frame ones, with some missing. The sample lists roughly 200,000 clones, around 63% seen once, with 1.5% to 2% in the top ten. Researchers took lesional scalp punch biopsies and peripheral blood from people who were alopecia areata patients. Sorting of PBMCs yielded the CD4+ and CD8+ T cells. The CDR3 is 15 residues long. V lost 3 bases and J lost 1, with 12 bases in between. Germline lookup yields CDR1 MNHEY and CDR2 SMNVEV (reference sequence). Comment on this clone: Antigen specificity is unknown.

The study's findings and limits: Possibly as an HLA-related effect, TCR sharing across patients appeared less clear than in mice.

The receptor's source is a human donor with alopecia areata. This specimen was CD4+ T cells sorted from blood, taken at week 0. The chain uses TRBV27 and TRBJ1-2; D gene ambiguous. The chain's CDR3 is CASSFGGFLNYGYTF. CDR3 bases: TGTGCCAGCAGTTTTGGAGGGTTCCTTAACTATGGCTACACCTTC.